This T cell receptor beta chain derives from a study of cytomegalovirus exposure and HLA in healthy donors. Study at large: An earlier analysis identified 120 million or so unique TCR beta sequences in about 200 million T cells.

The CDR3 extends over 14 amino acids. Germline V gene data show CDR1 as KGHSH and CDR2 as LQKENI. V lost 3 bases and J 4 bases, leaving 10 bases between the germline ends. Vbeta (60) and Jbeta (13) primers were used in the PCR. Using immunoSEQ multiplex PCR, the repertoire was profiled, and TCRdb retains in-frame clones only, with some absent. This sample carries 150,000 to 200,000 clones, roughly 77% of them seen once, and the ten largest clones take roughly 1.5%. Worth noting for this clone: The antigen is not known.

Whole-study findings and limits: Productive status was seen about 90% or about 30% of the time for most TCR beta V segments in an earlier analysis. Most TCR sequences showed up rarely, but some public TCRs showed up in many donors.

The chain recombines TRBV18 with TRBJ1-5, with D possibly matching TRBD1 (6 bases). This receptor was identified in a woman aged 45-65 years in good health and CMV-seronegative. The source material was PBMCs. CDR3 protein: CASSPGAQNQPQHF. DNA for the CDR3: TGTGCCAGCTCACCGGGGGCACAAAATCAGCCCCAGCATTTT. The full variable domain, with the rest looked up from reference TRBV18 and TRBJ1-5, is NAGVMQNPRHLVRRRGQEARLRCSPMKGHSHVYWYRQLPEEGLKFMVYLQKENIIDESGMPKERFSAEFPKEGPSILRIQQVVRGDSAAYFCASSPGAQNQPQHFGDGTRLSIL.